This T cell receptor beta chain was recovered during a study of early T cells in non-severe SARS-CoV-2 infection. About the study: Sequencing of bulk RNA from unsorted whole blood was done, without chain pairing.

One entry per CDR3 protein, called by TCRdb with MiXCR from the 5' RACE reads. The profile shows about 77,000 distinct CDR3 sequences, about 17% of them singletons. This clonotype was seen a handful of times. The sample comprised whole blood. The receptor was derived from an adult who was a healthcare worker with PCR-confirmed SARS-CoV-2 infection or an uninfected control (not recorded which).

For the CDR3, the DNA is TGTGCCAGCAGATCACTAGCGTTGAGCTCCTACAATGAGCAGTTCTTC. Translated, it gives CASRSLALSSYNEQFF. The genes are TRBV6-6 and TRBJ2-1, with TRBD2 matching 7 bases. Trimming removed 6 bases from V and 0 bases from J; junction bases left unmatched: 8. The CDR3 sequence is 16 residues long. CDR1 MNHNY and CDR2 SVGAGI come from the germline V gene (reference sequence).